This T cell receptor beta chain is from a study of monozygotic twins with inflammatory bowel disease. This CDR3 comprises 16 residues. Eight separate reactions per sample served to make cDNA. For each CDR3 protein, TCRdb gives one entry from its re-call of the 5' RACE reads, without DNA. The listing records 300,000 to 400,000 distinct CDR3 sequences. The clonotype comes from a human donor with ulcerative colitis or Crohn's disease, or a healthy co-twin of an affected twin (not recorded which). The sample comprised blood. The chain has TRBV12-3 or TRBV12-4 and TRBJ2-3; the TCRdb call, TRBD2, lacks DNA for checking. The CDR3 is CASSLVASGRTDTQYF.